Listed below are T cell receptor beta chains from one sample, sequenced in a study of siplizumab effects on memory and regulatory T cells. Profiling relied on immunoSEQ multiplex PCR, and the TCRdb table lists in-frame clones only, not all of them. The sample contains 100,000 or so clones, about 90% of which appear only once. What was sequenced was CD4+ T cells sorted from blood. All receptors come from a human donor in good health. Some clones in this sample may be carry-over from other donors' samples. CDR3s include the opening cysteine and the closing phenylalanine or tryptophan. A D gene is named only where the DNA matches it firmly. The size field is filled for only some rows; it gives once, few, many or a size class.

J | V | size | D | DNA | CDR3
TRBJ2-3 | TRBV5-1 | . | . | TGCGCCAGCAGCTTGGCTGGGGCGCGTTTCACAGATACGCAGTATTTT | CASSLAGARFTDTQYF
TRBJ2-3 | TRBV18 | . | TRBD1 | TGTGCCAGCTCACCGTACACCGGGACAGGGTACACAGATACGCAGTATTTT | CASSPYTGTGYTDTQYF
TRBJ2-7 | TRBV6-6 | . | . | TGTGCCAGCACGGAGCGGGTGGCCTACGAGCAGTACTTC | CASTERVAYEQYF
TRBJ2-7 | TRBV2 | . | . | TGTGCCAGCAGTGATGCAGTTTCAAGCTCCTACGAGCAGTACTTC | CASSDAVSSSYEQYF
TRBJ1-4 | TRBV6-5 | once | . | TGTGCCAGCAGTCGGACAGCAACTAATGAAAAACTGTTTTTT | CASSRTATNEKLFF
TRBJ2-7 | TRBV12-5 | . | . | TGTGCTAGTGGTCCATTTGTTCGGCCCTACGAGCAGTACTTC | CASGPFVRPYEQYF
TRBJ2-2 | TRBV21-1 | . | . | TGTGCCAGTGTGGACGGACTGAACACCGGGGAGCTGTTTTTT | CASVDGLNTGELFF
TRBJ2-5 | TRBV19 | . | TRBD2 | TGTGCCAGTACCCCTAGCGGGAGGACCCAAGAGACCCAGTACTTC | CASTPSGRTQETQYF
TRBJ1-5 | TRBV6-4 | . | TRBD1 | TGTGCCATCCATGAGACAGGGGCGAGCAATCAGCCCCAGCATTTT | CAIHETGASNQPQHF
TRBJ2-5 | TRBV18 | . | . | TGTGCCAGCTCAAACGCTTACCAAGAGACCCAGTACTTC | CASSNAYQETQYF
TRBJ1-1 | TRBV11-1 | . | . | TGTGCCAGCAGCCCCCACTCGGGGAACACTGAAGCTTTCTTT | CASSPHSGNTEAFF
TRBJ2-5 | TRBV7-6 | . | . | TGTGCCAGCAGCAGAGGAGGGGGGGGATCAGGAGAGACCCAGTACTTC | CASSRGGGGSGETQYF
TRBJ2-5 | TRBV28 | . | . | TGTGCCAGCAACCCTTCGAGAGGTAACGGGGAGACCCAGTACTTC | CASNPSRGNGETQYF
TRBJ2-5 | TRBV5-1 | . | TRBD2 | TGCGCCAGCTCGAGCGGGAGGAGGGAGACCCAGTACTTC | CASSSGRRETQYF
TRBJ1-4 | TRBV6-4 | . | . | TGTGCCAGCAGTGAGTCTTGGGGGTTTGGTGAAAAACTGTTTTTT | CASSESWGFGEKLFF
TRBJ2-7 | TRBV19 | . | TRBD2 | TGTGCCAGTAGTGCCTTTAAGGCTAGCGGAGCCTACGAGCAGTACTTC | CASSAFKASGAYEQYF
TRBJ2-1 | TRBV25-1 | . | . | TGTGCCAGCAGTGAATATGGGGGAGGGGGGCCCAATGAGCAGTTCTTC | CASSEYGGGGPNEQFF
TRBJ2-2 | TRBV28 | . | TRBD2 | TGTGCCAGCAGTGGGGGGGTTCGGGAGCTGTTTTTT | CASSGGVRELFF
TRBJ2-1 | TRBV6-6 | . | . | TGTGCCAGCAGCTCCGGATTGGGACACAATGAGCAGTTCTTC | CASSSGLGHNEQFF
TRBJ2-4 | TRBV19 | . | . | TGTGCCAGTAGTACCAGGGCCCTGGCCAAAAACATTCAGTACTTC | CASSTRALAKNIQYF
TRBJ1-1 | TRBV6-1 | . | . | TGTGCCAGCAGTGAAAGGCAGGGGAGGAACACTGAAGCTTTCTTT | CASSERQGRNTEAFF
TRBJ2-7 | TRBV10-1 | once | TRBD2 | TGCGCCAGACTAGCGGGAAGCTCCTACGAGCAGTACTTC | CARLAGSSYEQYF
TRBJ2-1 | TRBV9 | . | . | TGTGCCAGCAGCTTAGCCGGGAAATACAATGAGCAGTTCTTC | CASSLAGKYNEQFF
TRBJ1-1 | TRBV5-6 | . | . | TGTGCCAGCAGCTTGGCGGGGGCGGAGGGAGCTTTCTTT | CASSLAGAEGAFF
TRBJ2-7 | TRBV7-2 | once | TRBD2 | TGTGCCAGCAGCTTAGACGGTAGGAGCGGGAGGCCCTACGAGCAGTACTTC | CASSLDGRSGRPYEQYF
TRBJ2-3 | TRBV19 | few | . | TGTGCCAGTAGTACGCCGGGAGTCACAGATACGCAGTATTTT | CASSTPGVTDTQYF
TRBJ2-7 | TRBV7-9 | . | . | TGTGCCAGCAGCTTAATCGACGAGCAGTACTTC | CASSLIDEQYF
TRBJ1-4 | TRBV2 | . | . | TGTGCCAGCAGGGGTCTGGGGGGCACGGGTGAAAAACTGTTTTTT | CASRGLGGTGEKLFF
TRBJ1-1 | TRBV27 | . | . | TGTGCCAGCAGTTTATCGGGCGCCTCGTCCACTGAAGCTTTCTTT | CASSLSGASSTEAFF
TRBJ2-3 | TRBV11-2 | . | TRBD1 | TGTGCCAGCAGCCCGGGGACAGGGGCCGCGGGTACGCAGTATTTT | CASSPGTGAAGTQYF
TRBJ2-5 | TRBV5-6 | . | TRBD1 | TGTGCCAGCAGCTGGAAACAGGGGGGAGAGACCCAGTACTTC | CASSWKQGGETQYF
TRBJ1-1 | TRBV29-1 | . | . | TGCAGCGTTCAAGGTGCGGCACCCATGAACACTGAAGCTTTCTTT | CSVQGAAPMNTEAFF
TRBJ1-2 | TRBV19 | . | . | TGTGCCAGCCTTCAACATGGCGGAAACTATGGCTACACCTTC | CASLQHGGNYGYTF
TRBJ2-1 | TRBV27 | . | TRBD2 | TGTGCCAGCAGTAGGGCTAGCGGTCTAAGCTCCTACAATGAGCAGTTCTTC | CASSRASGLSSYNEQFF
TRBJ2-3 | TRBV5-1 | . | TRBD2 | TGCGCCAGCAGCTTGGATGGGACTACCACAGATACGCAGTATTTT | CASSLDGTTTDTQYF
TRBJ2-1 | TRBV11-2 | . | TRBD1 | TGTGCCAGCAGCTTAGCCCCCGCAGGGACAGGGTCTTATCTAAATGAGCAGTTCTTC | CASSLAPAGTGSYLNEQFF
TRBJ2-7 | TRBV6-6 | . | . | TGTGCCAGCAGTTACGGGGCGGGGGCCTCCTACGAGCAGTACTTC | CASSYGAGASYEQYF
TRBJ2-1 | TRBV6-5 | . | TRBD2 | TGTGCCAGCAGTAAACTAGCGGGAGTTCTTAATGAGCAGTTCTTC | CASSKLAGVLNEQFF
TRBJ2-5 | TRBV6-5 | . | . | TGTGCCACCGCTCGGGGCCAAGAGACCCAGTACTTC | CATARGQETQYF
TRBJ2-1 | TRBV7-3 | . | . | TGTGCCAGCAGCTTATACGCGAACTCCCCCTACAATGAGCAGTTCTTC | CASSLYANSPYNEQFF
TRBJ2-7 | TRBV9 | . | . | TGTGCCAGCAGCGTAGGAGGTGGCCGGAGGGCCGAGCAGTACTTC | CASSVGGGRRAEQYF
TRBJ2-3 | TRBV27 | . | TRBD1 | TGTGCCAGCAGTTCGGGACAGGGATCACAGGGTACGCAGTATTTT | CASSSGQGSQGTQYF
TRBJ1-1 | TRBV5-4 | . | . | TGTGCCAGCAGCTTGTCCACGGGGAACACTGAAGCTTTCTTT | CASSLSTGNTEAFF
TRBJ2-3 | TRBV5-1 | . | . | TGCGCCAGCAGTTTCGATCGTGTTAGCACAGATACGCAGTATTTT | CASSFDRVSTDTQYF
TRBJ1-1 | TRBV10-3 | . | . | TGTGCCATCAGTGATGCCAGGGGAGTCTCGGCTGAAGCTTTCTTT | CAISDARGVSAEAFF
TRBJ1-3 | TRBV7-9 | . | . | TGTGCCAGCAGCGACTCTGACTCTGGAAACACCATATATTTT | CASSDSDSGNTIYF
TRBJ2-2 | TRBV29-1 | . | . | TGCAGCGTGGATCGTCAGAACACCGGGGAGCTGTTTTTT | CSVDRQNTGELFF
TRBJ2-5 | TRBV7-3 | . | TRBD1 | TGTGCCAGCAGCGCGTATCCGGGACAGATAGGAGAGACCCAGTACTTC | CASSAYPGQIGETQYF
TRBJ1-5 | TRBV7-8 | . | TRBD1 | TGTGCCAGCAGCCTGGGACAGATTAGCAATCAGCCCCAGCATTTT | CASSLGQISNQPQHF
TRBJ1-5 | TRBV4-1 | . | . | TGCGCCAGCAGCCAAGTCGAGGTAGGAAGGCAGCCCCAGCATTTT | CASSQVEVGRQPQHF
TRBJ1-2 | TRBV12-5 | . | TRBD1 | TGTGCTAGTGGATCCGGACAGGAGTTCTATGGCTACACCTTC | CASGSGQEFYGYTF
TRBJ2-3 | TRBV18 | once | TRBD2 | TGTGCCAGCTCACCGGGTGTTAGCGGGAGGAGGGATACGCAGTATTTT | CASSPGVSGRRDTQYF
TRBJ2-4 | TRBV30 | . | . | TGTGCCTGGAGTAGGCAGGCACTAGCCAAAAACATTCAGTACTTC | CAWSRQALAKNIQYF
TRBJ1-5 | TRBV2 | . | TRBD1 | TGTGCCAGCACAGGGGGCTACGGCAATCAGCCCCAGCATTTT | CASTGGYGNQPQHF